Each of the 32 T cell receptor beta chains below was sequenced from the same sample in a study of cytomegalovirus exposure and HLA in healthy donors. The PCR employed 60 Vbeta primers together with 13 Jbeta primers. Sequencing was performed with immunoSEQ multiplex PCR; in TCRdb, only in-frame clones are kept and a portion is missing. The repertoire consists of 150,000 to 200,000 clones, with 68% occurring once and the leading ten covering roughly 1.4%. The sequencing sample was made of PBMCs. All receptors come from a man in his forties or fifties in good health and CMV-seronegative.

V is TRBV5-6 and J is TRBJ1-2; 9 positions match TRBD1. The CDR3 has 16 residues. The ends lost 0 bases at V and 0 bases at J; junction bases unmatched: 3. Germline V CDR1 and CDR2: SGHDT, YYEEEE. The CDR3 DNA follows: TGTGCCAGCAGCTTGGACAGGGGGCTCTCTAACTATGGCTACACCTTC. It codes for CASSLDRGLSNYGYTF.

CDR3 sequence (DNA): TGTGCCAGCAGTTGGGGACAGAATTACGAGCAGTACTTC. This translates into CASSWGQNYEQYF. The V gene is TRBV27, the J gene TRBJ2-5, with 7 bases identical to TRBD1. The J call could be wrong; TRBJ2-7 is a better fit for the DNA end. This CDR3 has 13 residues. Germline V gene sequence: CDR1 MNHEY, CDR2 SMNVEV (reference sequence).

The J gene is TRBJ2-1, the V gene TRBV7-9; 7 bases line up with TRBD2. The trim removed 4 bases at V and 5 bases at J, leaving 17 bases unmatched. This CDR3 contains 18 residues. Germline V gene data show CDR1 as SEHNR and CDR2 as FQNEAQ (reference sequence). The CDR3 loop is CASSSRLTGTINDNEQFF. The CDR3, as DNA: TGTGCCAGCAGCTCCCGGCTAACCGGGACTATTAACGACAATGAGCAGTTCTTC.

This chain links TRBV7-2 with TRBJ2-7, with D possibly TRBD1 on 6 matching bases. V was trimmed by 5 bases and J by 2 bases, leaving 16 bases between them. The germline CDR1 and CDR2 sequences are SGHTA and FQGNSA. The CDR3 consists of 15 residues. The CDR3 DNA sequence: TGTGCCAGCAGCCTCTACAGGGATCCTACCTACGAGCAGTACTTC. Translating it yields CASSLYRDPTYEQYF. The full variable domain, with the rest looked up from reference TRBV7-2 and TRBJ2-7, is GAGVSQSPSNKVTEKGKDVELRCDPISGHTALYWYRQSLGQGLEFLIYFQGNSAPDKSGLPSDRFSAERTGGSVSTLTIQRTQQEDSAVYLCASSLYRDPTYEQYFGPGTRLTVT.

This chain connects TRBV29-1 to TRBJ2-1, with TRBD1 identical over 8 bases. Trimming cost V 4 bases and J 1 base; bases outside gene matches: 6. The germline V gene has CDR1 SQVTM and CDR2 ANQGSEA. There are 15 residues in the CDR3. CDR3 protein: CSVGAQGVSYNEQFF. The CDR3 DNA reads as TGCAGCGTTGGCGCACAGGGGGTTTCCTACAATGAGCAGTTCTTC.

The chain uses TRBV7-2 and TRBJ2-7; 8 nucleotides match TRBD1. V shed 1 base and J 5 bases; nucleotides not matched to a gene: 4. Germline CDR1 and CDR2: SGHTA and FQGNSA. The CDR3 loop spans 14 amino acids. The CDR3 DNA follows: TGTGCCAGCAGCTTAGGCAGGGGGCAGGACGAGCAGTACTTC. This sequence encodes CASSLGRGQDEQYF.

This chain uses TRBV4-3 with TRBJ2-7; TRBD1 aligns across 12 bases. Trimming at V came to 4 bases and at J to 3 bases, leaving 4 bases not matched to a gene. Germline loops: CDR1 LGHNA, CDR2 YSLEER. This CDR3 has 15 residues. The CDR3 sequence: CASSPGQGAIYEQYF. The CDR3, as DNA: TGCGCCAGCAGCCCGGGACAGGGGGCGATCTACGAGCAGTACTTC.

This clone was observed a few times. This CDR3 reads CASKLGGVNTEAFF. The CDR3 bases are TGCGCCAGTAAGCTAGGGGGAGTGAACACTGAAGCTTTCTTT. This chain links TRBV5-1 with TRBJ1-1; a possible D gene is TRBD1 (6 bases). The CDR3 extends over 14 amino acids. Per germline, CDR1 SGHRS and CDR2 YFSETQ. V dropped 8 bases and J dropped 0 bases, with 14 bases sitting between them.

The V call is TRBV5-8, the J call TRBJ2-2, with unresolved D. Germline V gene data show CDR1 as SGHTS and CDR2 as YDEGEE. The CDR3 covers 11 residues. Trimming shortened V by 0 bases and J by 10 bases, and 4 bases separated the two germline ends. The CDR3 spells CASSLAVELFF. In DNA, the CDR3 is TGTGCCAGCAGCTTGGCCGTGGAGCTGTTTTTT. The variable domain in full, completed from reference TRBV5-8 and TRBJ2-2, reads EAGVTQSPTHLIKTRGQQATLRCSPISGHTSVYWYQQALGLGLQFLLWYDEGEERNRGNFPPRFSGRQFPNYSSELNVNALELEDSALYLCASSLAVELFFGEGSRLTVL.

This rearrangement joins TRBV4-1 to TRBJ2-1; TRBD2 agrees at 15 bases. CDR1 is MGHRA, CDR2 YSYEKL, per germline. The CDR3 contains 18 residues. V lost 1 base to trimming and J lost 4 bases; unmatched junction nucleotides: 5. The CDR3, as DNA: TGCGCCAGCAGCCAAGTGTGGACTAGCGGGGGGGCGTACAATGAGCAGTTCTTC. Translated, it gives CASSQVWTSGGAYNEQFF.

V gene TRBV7-9 combines with J gene TRBJ2-1; D unclear. Trimming pared 1 base from V and 4 bases from J, leaving 8 bases between. The V gene's germline CDR1 is SEHNR and CDR2 FQNEAQ (reference sequence). The CDR3 sequence is 14 residues long. This CDR3 reads CASSLVADYNEQFF. The CDR3 nucleotides read TGTGCCAGCAGCTTAGTGGCCGATTACAATGAGCAGTTCTTC.

J is TRBJ2-1 and V is TRBV7-9; D might be TRBD1 (5 bases). CDR1 and CDR2 from the germline V gene are SEHNR and FQNEAQ (reference sequence). The V end was cut by 5 bases, the J end by 2 bases, with 13 bases between. The CDR3 loop spans 15 amino acids. CDR3 DNA sequence: TGTGCCAGCAGCCTTGACAGACTCCCCTACAATGAGCAGTTCTTC. Residues: CASSLDRLPYNEQFF.

This clone was seen a handful of times. The CDR3 bases are TGTGCCAGCAGCGCGATAGACTCCACTTACACCGGGGAGCTGTTTTTT. Translation gives CASSAIDSTYTGELFF. This chain joins TRBV9 and TRBJ2-2; no clear D gene. Germline assignment: CDR1 SGDLS and CDR2 YYNGEE. CDR3 size: 16 residues. V lost 3 bases and J lost 3, with 15 bases in between.

The rearrangement uses TRBV9 and TRBJ1-2, with D possibly matching TRBD1 (6 bases). The CDR3 covers 14 residues. Trimming stripped 4 bases from V and 6 bases from J, with 16 bases between. Per germline, CDR1 SGDLS and CDR2 YYNGEE. In DNA form, the CDR3 reads TGTGCCAGCAGCTTAACAGGGTCGGTCGATGGCTACACCTTC. Translating gives CASSLTGSVDGYTF.

The chain is built from TRBV27 and TRBJ2-3; TRBD1 aligns across 8 bases. V dropped 5 bases and J dropped 3; count of bases not matched to a gene: 7. There are 15 residues in the CDR3. Germline V gene sequence: CDR1 MNHEY, CDR2 SMNVEV (reference sequence). Written as DNA, the CDR3 is TGTGCCAGCAGTCGGACAGGGAGTAGTACAGATACGCAGTATTTT. It is translated as CASSRTGSSTDTQYF.

The chain employs TRBV28 and TRBJ1-6; TRBD1 matches 7 bases. Germline loops: CDR1 MDHEN, CDR2 SYDVKM. CDR3 size: 17 residues. Losses at the gene ends were 6 bases for V and 3 bases for J; bases not matched to a gene: 11. The CDR3 reads CASRLLRTGLYNSPLHF. CDR3 DNA: TGTGCCAGCAGGCTCCTGCGGACAGGCCTCTATAATTCACCCCTCCACTTT. Together with reference TRBV28 and TRBJ1-6, the CDR3 gives the full variable domain: DVKVTQSSRYLVKRTGEKVFLECVQDMDHENMFWYRQDPGLGLRLIYFSYDVKMKEKGDIPEGYSVSREKKERFSLILESASTNQTSMYLCASRLLRTGLYNSPLHFGNGTRLTVT.

The rearrangement links TRBV29-1 to TRBJ1-1, with TRBD1 identical over 7 bases. CDR3 size: 14 residues. Losses at the gene ends were 4 bases for V and 1 base for J; bases not matched to a gene: 6. Germline assignment: CDR1 SQVTM and CDR2 ANQGSEA. The CDR3 bases are TGCAGCGTTGGCCCCGGGACAGCGAACACTGAAGCTTTCTTT. This translates into CSVGPGTANTEAFF.

The chain employs TRBV5-1 and TRBJ2-1; 13 bases agree with TRBD2. The CDR3 is 16 residues long. The V gene's germline CDR1 is SGHRS and CDR2 YFSETQ. The V gene end was trimmed by 3 bases and the J gene end by 12 bases; junction bases not matched to a gene: 12. In DNA form, the CDR3 reads TGCGCCAGCAGCTCGACTAGCGGGGGGAACGGATTTGGGCAGTTCTTC. Residues: CASSSTSGGNGFGQFF.

The chain is built from TRBV5-5 and TRBJ1-2, with TRBD1 identical over 7 bases. Losses at the gene ends were 8 bases for V and 5 bases for J; bases not matched to a gene: 12. This CDR3 is built from 14 residues. Germline CDR1 SGHKS, CDR2 YYEKEE (reference sequence). CDR3 in amino acids: CASLGQVGLYGYTF. The DNA for the CDR3 is TGTGCCAGTCTAGGACAGGTCGGGCTGTATGGCTACACCTTC.

V gene TRBV6-6 combines with J gene TRBJ2-5; D gene uncertain. Between the trimmed V and J ends, which lost 6 bases and 4 bases, there was a span of 9 bases. This CDR3 is 12 amino acids long. Germline-derived CDR1 and CDR2 are MNHNY and SVGAGI (reference sequence). The CDR3 bases are TGTGCCAGCAGCCCTATTGGAGAGACCCAGTACTTC. Translating gives CASSPIGETQYF.

The CDR3 spells CASSRTSGVYNEQFF. CDR3 DNA: TGTGCCAGCAGTCGTACTAGCGGGGTTTACAATGAGCAGTTCTTC. V gene TRBV14 combines with J gene TRBJ2-1, with 10 bases that match TRBD2. V shed 6 bases, J shed 4 bases, and the junction held 6 bases outside the gene matches. The CDR3 covers 15 residues. Germline values: CDR1 SGHDN, CDR2 FVKESK.

The rearrangement uses TRBV7-9 and TRBJ2-3, with a weak D call TRBD1 (6 bases). This CDR3 has 18 residues. Germline V gene lookup returns CDR1 SEHNR and CDR2 FQNEAQ (reference sequence). The ends were cut back, 0 bases at V and 5 bases at J, with 21 bases in the middle. The CDR3 is CASSLARGGGGREDTQYF. The CDR3 DNA reads TGTGCCAGCAGCTTAGCGCGAGGGGGTGGGGGTCGGGAAGATACGCAGTATTTT.

V usage is TRBV18 and J usage is TRBJ1-6; D call uncertain. There are 15 residues in the CDR3. V lost 6 bases and J 3 bases, leaving 12 bases between the germline ends. The germline CDR1 and CDR2 sequences are KGHSH and LQKENI. CDR3 sequence: CASSHSGIYNSPLHF. The CDR3 region has the DNA TGTGCCAGCTCCCATTCAGGAATCTATAATTCACCCCTCCACTTT.

This clone was detected only once. The V and J genes are TRBV25-1 and TRBJ1-5, with TRBD1 matching 12 bases. The CDR3 spans 14 residues. In germline, CDR1 is MGHDK, CDR2 SYGVNS. Losses at the gene ends were 10 bases for V and 6 bases for J; bases not matched to a gene: 7. CDR3 amino acids: CATSGTGGVQPQHF. In DNA form, the CDR3 reads TGTGCCACCTCGGGGACAGGGGGCGTTCAGCCCCAGCATTTT.

This clone was recorded a few times. The V gene is TRBV9, the J gene TRBJ1-6, with D possibly matching TRBD1 (6 bases). With 2 bases removed from V and 7 bases from J, the gap between germline ends came to 13 bases. CDR3 size: 15 residues. Germline V CDR1 and CDR2: SGDLS, YYNGEE. CDR3 nucleotide sequence: TGTGCCAGCAGCGTTCTACAGGGCTGGAATTCACCCCTCCACTTT. It yields the protein CASSVLQGWNSPLHF.

The chain employs TRBV5-1 and TRBJ2-5; D perhaps matches TRBD2 (5 bases). This CDR3 contains 15 residues. Germline CDR1 reads SGHRS; CDR2 reads YFSETQ. V shed 0 bases and J shed 5 bases, with 14 bases lying between them. The CDR3 loop is CASSLEVVTGETQYF. The DNA for the CDR3 is TGCGCCAGCAGCTTGGAGGTAGTAACGGGGGAGACCCAGTACTTC. Full variable domain (rest looked up from reference TRBV5-1 and TRBJ2-5): KAGVTQTPRYLIKTRGQQVTLSCSPISGHRSVSWYQQTPGQGLQFLFEYFSETQRNKGNFPGRFSGRQFSNSRSEMNVSTLELGDSALYLCASSLEVVTGETQYFGPGTRLLVL.

V is TRBV6-1 and J is TRBJ2-1; 8 positions agree with TRBD2. V lost 7 bases, J lost 5 bases, and 10 bases stayed unmatched. The CDR3 is 15 amino acids. Germline assignment: CDR1 MNHNS and CDR2 SASEGT. This CDR3 is CASNRRGAMNNEQFF. DNA for the CDR3: TGTGCCAGCAATCGGCGGGGGGCTATGAACAATGAGCAGTTCTTC.

The chain links TRBV29-1 to TRBJ1-2, with 9 bases identical to TRBD1. This CDR3 contains 12 residues. Germline assignment: CDR1 SQVTM and CDR2 ANQGSEA. The V and J ends lost 4 bases and 11 bases, in that order; junction bases with no gene match: 8. CDR3 sequence (DNA): TGCAGCGTTGTGAGGGAACAGGGGGCGTACACCTTC. Translation gives CSVVREQGAYTF. Together with reference TRBV29-1 and TRBJ1-2, the CDR3 gives the full variable domain: SAVISQKPSRDICQRGTSLTIQCQVDSQVTMMFWYRQQPGQSLTLIATANQGSEATYESGFVIDKFPISRPNLTFSTLTVSNMSPEDSSIYLCSVVREQGAYTFGSGTRLTVV.

The rearrangement joins TRBV7-2 to TRBJ1-1; weak D call: TRBD1 (5 bases). The CDR3 is 13 residues long. Germline loops: CDR1 SGHTA, CDR2 FQGNSA. Trimming left V 5 bases short and J 4 bases short, with 11 bases between. The CDR3 nucleotides read TGTGCCAGCAGCCGAGGACAACCCACTGAAGCTTTCTTT. It translates to CASSRGQPTEAFF.

Only a few counts were recorded for this clone. The chain employs TRBV5-6 and TRBJ2-7; 7 bases map to TRBD1. The V segment lost 0 bases and the J segment 5 bases; nucleotides outside the gene matches: 5. Germline V CDR1 and CDR2: SGHDT, YYEEEE. CDR3 length: 14 residues. DNA of the CDR3: TGTGCCAGCAGCTTGGAACTGACAGGGAACGAGCAGTACTTC. It translates to CASSLELTGNEQYF. The full variable domain, completed using reference TRBV5-6 and TRBJ2-7, is DAGVTQSPTHLIKTRGQQVTLRCSPKSGHDTVSWYQQALGQGPQFIFQYYEEEERQRGNFPDRFSGHQFPNYSSELNVNALLLGDSALYLCASSLELTGNEQYFGPGTRLTVT.

The CDR3 is CASSLVAGRGETQYF. The CDR3 DNA follows: TGTGCCAGCAGCCTAGTGGCCGGGAGGGGAGAGACCCAGTACTTC. The J gene is TRBJ2-5, the V gene TRBV7-8, with 8 positions matching TRBD2. V lost 5 bases, J lost 4 bases, and 9 bases stayed unmatched. The CDR3 sequence is 15 residues long. Germline assignment: CDR1 SGHVS and CDR2 FQNEAQ.

The chain is built from TRBV4-2 and TRBJ2-3; TRBD2 aligns across 12 bases. The trim removed 1 base at V and 4 bases at J, leaving 0 bases unmatched. The CDR3 covers 15 residues. Germline-derived CDR1 and CDR2 are LGHNA and YNFKEQ. The CDR3, as DNA: TGTGCCAGCAGCCAAGCTAGCGGGGGGGCAGATACGCAGTATTTT. Protein: CASSQASGGADTQYF.